A single sample gave rise to the 8 T cell receptor beta chains below, sequenced in a study of CXCR3-negative and CXCR3-positive naive CD8 T cells. The libraries of TRB cDNA were constructed through 5' RACE using UMI labels. TCRdb re-called the 5' RACE reads and catalogs CDR3 proteins one per entry, DNA excluded. The sample's table shows nearly 110,000 distinct CDR3 sequences. Antigens for these TCRs are unknown. General study findings and limits: Naive cells with CXCR3 showed TRB CDR3s that were more hydrophobic than those in CXCR3-negative naive cells.

Material for sequencing was naive CXCR3+ CD8+ T cells from blood. Subset here: CD45RO-CCR7+CD27+CD95- naive CD8+ T cells expressing CXCR3 (TNR3+). These receptors all come from a human donor in good health. Some clones in this sample may be carry-over from other donors' samples.

V usage is TRBV7-8 and J usage is TRBJ2-1; with no DNA, the TCRdb D assignment of TRBD1 cannot be verified. This CDR3 has 13 amino acids. Germline V lookup: CDR1 SGHVS, CDR2 FQNEAQ. CDR3 in amino acids: CASSLWTGGEQFF.

CDR3 sequence reads: CASSLAPAGVRETQYF. V and J are TRBV11-3 and TRBJ2-5; TCRdb's D call of TRBD1 is untestable without DNA. CDR3 length: 16 residues. Germline V gene data show CDR1 as SGHNT and CDR2 as YENEEA.

The rearrangement uses TRBV20-1 and TRBJ1-3; TCRdb indicates TRBD1, and absent DNA this call remains unverified. CDR3 length equals 14 residues. Germline lookup yields CDR1 DFQATT and CDR2 SNEGSKA (reference sequence). The CDR3 loop reads CSAKDRGHGNTIYF.

J is TRBJ2-1 and V is TRBV7-6; TCRdb indicates TRBD2, and absent DNA this call remains unverified. Germline CDR1 and CDR2: SGHVS and FNYEAQ. The CDR3 loop spans 15 amino acids. CDR3 residues: CASSPTAAGANEQFF. The full variable domain, completed using reference TRBV7-6 and TRBJ2-1, is GAGVSQSPRYKVTKRGQDVALRCDPISGHVSLYWYRQALGQGPEFLTYFNYEAQQDKSGLPNDRFSAERPEGSISTLTIQRTEQRDSAMYRCASSPTAAGANEQFFGPGTRLTVL.

This chain links TRBV12-3 or TRBV12-4 with TRBJ2-7. The CDR3 runs to 14 residues. The CDR3 is CASSSLRHGDEQYF.

CDR3 amino acids: CSGFKNTEAFF. This chain uses TRBV29-1 with TRBJ1-1. Germline V gene sequence: CDR1 SQVTM, CDR2 ANQGSEA. The CDR3 contains 11 residues.

The J gene is TRBJ1-5, the V gene TRBV7-8; the D call of TRBD1 rests on TCRdb alone, since no DNA is present to check it. Germline CDR1 SGHVS, CDR2 FQNEAQ. The CDR3 covers 14 residues. This CDR3 is CASSSTGGDQPQHF.

The rearrangement uses TRBV12-3 or TRBV12-4 and TRBJ2-7. The CDR3 is 14 residues long. CDR3 in amino acids: CASSFSGGSYEQYF.